This paragraph covers one T cell receptor (beta chain) sequence. Its target is not known. The table came from immunoSEQ multiplex PCR; TCRdb's copy has only in-frame clones and leaves some out. The sample yields 90,000 to 100,000 clones, about nine tenths seen once. Germline V gene sequence: CDR1 SGDLS, CDR2 YYNGEE. The V end lost 0 bases, the J end lost 10 bases, and 11 bases lay between the germline ends. The CDR3 runs 14 residues. This sample was taken from a study of a mutant IDH1 vaccine in newly diagnosed glioma. Overall study: First vaccine doses came 4-6 weeks after radiotherapy alone, or with temozolomide cycles.

As to time point: week 47, end of study. The content of each vaccine dose was 300 ug of mutant IDH1 20-mer peptide, and topical imiquimod accompanied it. The chain employs TRBV9 and TRBJ1-6, with D unresolved. The receptor comes from a woman aged 50 to 60 with glioma. The sequenced sample was PBMCs, obtained from a glioma patient whose treatment included an IDH1 peptide vaccine. CDR3 sequence (DNA): TGTGCCAGCAGCGTAGGTCAGGCGGGGTCACCCCTCCACTTT. Its translation is CASSVGQAGSPLHF.